Presented here are 21 T cell receptor beta chains from one specimen sequenced in a study of T cells after yellow fever vaccination. MiXCR, run by TCRdb on the 5' RACE reads, gives a single entry per CDR3 protein. The sample lists about 310,000 distinct CDR3 sequences, around 4% seen once, with about a quarter in the top ten. The source material was PBMCs, sampled on the day of the yellow fever booster vaccination. The receptors were sampled from a man younger than 30 who received the YFV17D yellow fever vaccine.

In its sample, this clonotype was seen a few times. The chain uses TRBV5-1 and TRBJ2-3, with D possibly TRBD2 on 6 matching bases. V was shortened by 0 bases and J by 1 base, with 18 bases between the two germline ends. Germline CDR1 is SGHRS and CDR2 is YFSETQ. The CDR3 contains 18 residues. DNA for the CDR3: TGCGCCAGCAGCTTGGTACCATGGGGGGACCTTGGCACAGATACGCAGTATTTT. It is translated as CASSLVPWGDLGTDTQYF.

The sample holds many counts of this clonotype. The gene calls are TRBV5-6 and TRBJ2-6, with a tentative D call TRBD1 (6 bases). The CDR3 has 17 amino acids. CDR1 and CDR2 (germline): SGHDT, YYEEEE. The germline V and J ends were trimmed by 0 bases and 2 bases, with 12 bases remaining between them. The CDR3 DNA sequence: TGTGCCAGCAGCTTGGGTTGGCAGGGGACTGGGGCCAACGTCCTGACTTTC. Protein product: CASSLGWQGTGANVLTF.

This clonotype has at least ten counts. The chain couples TRBV19 to TRBJ2-3; TRBD2 aligns across 11 bases. In germline, CDR1 is LNHDA, CDR2 SQIVND (reference sequence). V was clipped by 5 bases and J by 2 bases; unmatched bases: 6. This CDR3 comprises 16 residues. CDR3 sequence (DNA): TGTGCCAGTAGTCTGAGACTAGCGGGGTTCACAGATACGCAGTATTTT. Residues: CASSLRLAGFTDTQYF.

The chain uses TRBV5-1 and TRBJ1-2; TRBD1 matches at 8 bases. The CDR3 runs to 15 residues. V lost 3 bases to trimming and J lost 7 bases; unmatched junction nucleotides: 11. Germline CDR1 reads SGHRS; CDR2 reads YFSETQ. CDR3 loop: CASSSMGQGAGGYTF. The CDR3, as DNA: TGCGCCAGCAGCTCCATGGGCCAGGGGGCCGGTGGCTACACCTTC.

A few counts support this clonotype. The chain has TRBV6-5 and TRBJ2-5, with 8 bases identical to TRBD2. This CDR3 contains 14 residues. With V trimmed by 2 bases and J by 4 bases, 3 bases remained unmatched. Germline V gene lookup returns CDR1 MNHEY and CDR2 SVGAGI. In DNA form, the CDR3 reads TGTGCCAGCAGTTACCCGGGGGGGGGAGAGACCCAGTACTTC. Protein: CASSYPGGGETQYF.

This clonotype was seen many times. V usage is TRBV6-6 and J usage is TRBJ1-5, with D tentatively TRBD1 (5 bases). Germline CDR1 MNHNY, CDR2 SVGAGI (reference sequence). The ends were cut back, 2 bases at V and 2 bases at J, with 10 bases in the middle. The CDR3 runs 15 residues. Here the CDR3 reads CASSYGGSGNQPQHF. The CDR3 nucleotides are TGTGCCAGCAGTTACGGGGGGTCGGGCAATCAGCCCCAGCATTTT.

This clonotype was seen ten or more times. The chain uses TRBV4-1 and TRBJ2-1; 13 bases agree with TRBD2. The CDR3 totals 14 residues. Germline V gene lookup returns CDR1 MGHRA and CDR2 YSYEKL. Germline trimming cut 4 bases from V and 6 bases from J; bases unmatched to any gene: 0. This chain's CDR3 is CASSRTSGGNEQFF. The DNA for the CDR3 is TGCGCCAGCAGCCGGACTAGCGGGGGCAATGAGCAGTTCTTC.

The chain joins TRBV20-1 to TRBJ2-5, with 10 bases lining up with TRBD1. Germline CDR1 is DFQATT and CDR2 is SNEGSKA (reference sequence). Unmatched junction bases numbered 12, after V lost 5 bases and J lost 6 bases. The CDR3 is 15 amino acids. This CDR3 is CSASPSGTGVKTQYF. The CDR3 DNA sequence: TGCAGTGCTTCCCCTTCCGGGACAGGGGTAAAGACCCAGTACTTC.

The chain uses TRBV29-1 and TRBJ2-7; no firm D call. Trimming removed 5 bases from V and 0 bases from J, with 8 bases in between. Germline V gene sequence: CDR1 SQVTM, CDR2 ANQGSEA. This CDR3 contains 12 residues. CDR3 bases: TGCAGCGTTTCTGAGAGCTCCTACGAGCAGTACTTC. It is translated as CSVSESSYEQYF.

In its sample, this clonotype was seen many times. The gene calls are TRBV7-2 and TRBJ2-3; 13 bases align to TRBD2. CDR1 is SGHTA, CDR2 FQGNSA, per germline. This CDR3 is 16 amino acids long. Trimming took 1 base from V and 5 from J; bases not matched to a gene: 3. CDR3 residues: CASSLVTSGGLDTQYF. The CDR3 DNA is TGTGCCAGCAGCTTAGTGACTAGCGGGGGGTTAGATACGCAGTATTTT. Full variable domain (outside the CDR3, taken from reference TRBV7-2 and TRBJ2-3): GAGVSQSPSNKVTEKGKDVELRCDPISGHTALYWYRQSLGQGLEFLIYFQGNSAPDKSGLPSDRFSAERTGGSVSTLTIQRTQQEDSAVYLCASSLVTSGGLDTQYFGPGTRLTVL.

CDR3 nucleotide sequence: TGCAGCGTTGTTGCGGGGAACACCGGGGAGCTGTTTTTT. It translates to CSVVAGNTGELFF. The genes are TRBV29-1 and TRBJ2-2; a possible D gene is TRBD2 (5 bases). CDR1 and CDR2 (germline): SQVTM, ANQGSEA. CDR3 length: 13 residues. Trimming pared 4 bases from V and 1 base from J, leaving 7 bases between.

In its sample, this clonotype was seen a few times. This chain links TRBV6-5 with TRBJ2-3; D possibly corresponds to TRBD2 (5 bases). V was pared by 5 bases and J by 8 bases, with 14 bases between. The CDR3 is 13 amino acids. CDR1 and CDR2 (germline): MNHEY, SVGAGI. The CDR3 loop reads CASSTLGEGTQYF. Written as DNA, the CDR3 is TGTGCCAGCAGTACCCTGGGAGAGGGTACGCAGTATTTT.

The rearrangement links TRBV6-2 or TRBV6-3 to TRBJ1-4; D perhaps matches TRBD1 (5 bases). V was shortened by 8 bases and J by 8 bases, with 24 bases between the two germline ends. CDR1 is MNHEY, CDR2 SVGEGT, per germline. The CDR3 runs 16 residues. The CDR3 spells CASSRDGDPKSEKLFF. CDR3 in DNA: TGTGCCAGCTCGAGGGACGGGGACCCGAAGTCAGAAAAACTGTTTTTT.

In its sample, this clonotype was seen many times. The V and J genes are TRBV10-2 and TRBJ2-2; perhaps TRBD2 as D (5 bases). Trimming left V 5 bases short and J 1 base short, with 11 bases between. The CDR3 has 15 residues. CDR1 is WSHSY, CDR2 SAAADI, per germline. The CDR3, as DNA: TGCGCCAGCAGTCCGAACGGGGTGAACACCGGGGAGCTGTTTTTT. As protein: CASSPNGVNTGELFF.

This clonotype showed up many times. The J gene is TRBJ2-7, the V gene TRBV5-1; D remains ambiguous. This CDR3 contains 14 residues. The germline V gene encodes CDR1 SGHRS and CDR2 YFSETQ. Between the trimmed V and J ends, which lost 1 base and 1 base, there was a span of 9 bases. CDR3: CASSLSDTSYEQYV. Here the CDR3 DNA reads TGCGCCAGCAGCTTGTCTGACACGTCCTACGAGCAGTACGTC.

This clonotype was picked up many times. Here the CDR3 reads CSARKSGGAWETQYF. CDR3 nucleotides: TGCAGTGCTAGAAAAAGCGGGGGGGCTTGGGAGACCCAGTACTTC. The genes are TRBV20-1 and TRBJ2-5; TRBD2 agrees at 10 bases. Trimming cost V 2 bases and J 5 bases; bases outside gene matches: 8. The CDR3 totals 15 residues. Germline loops: CDR1 DFQATT, CDR2 SNEGSKA (reference sequence).

This clonotype has only a few counts. This sequence joins TRBV6-2 or TRBV6-3 and TRBJ1-1, with a weak D call TRBD1 (6 bases). The CDR3 is 15 amino acids. Germline V gene data show CDR1 as MNHEY and CDR2 as SVGEGT. V dropped 4 bases and J dropped 6 bases, with 18 bases sitting between them. The CDR3 sequence is CASSSLDSPGAEAFF. The CDR3 DNA sequence: TGTGCCAGCAGTTCCCTGGACAGCCCTGGGGCTGAAGCTTTCTTT.

This clonotype came up many times. The chain carries TRBV11-2 and TRBJ2-7; D might be TRBD1 (5 bases). This CDR3 is 16 amino acids long. V was pared by 1 base and J by 0 bases, with 13 bases between. Germline CDR1 and CDR2: SGHAT and FQNNGV. The CDR3 DNA follows: TGTGCCAGCAGCTTAGGGTGGGGCCGGTCCTCCTACGAGCAGTACTTC. Protein sequence: CASSLGWGRSSYEQYF.

This clonotype was observed at least ten times. This chain uses TRBV29-1 with TRBJ1-1; the D is unclear. Deletions cut 7 bases from V and 5 bases from J, with 20 bases between. The germline V gene encodes CDR1 SQVTM and CDR2 ANQGSEA. The length of the CDR3 is 14 residues. The DNA of the CDR3 is TGCAGCGGGGTCCATGGGGTCCTGAGGACTGAAGCTTTCTTT. Protein product: CSGVHGVLRTEAFF.

This clonotype was found many times. This chain links TRBV5-1 with TRBJ2-2, with D tentatively TRBD1 (6 bases). Trimming cost V 4 bases and J 4 bases, with 17 bases left between them. Germline V gene sequence: CDR1 SGHRS, CDR2 YFSETQ. The CDR3 contains 16 residues. The DNA for the CDR3 is TGCGCCAGCAGCCGACTACAGGGCCCGGGCACCGGGGAGCTGTTTTTT. It codes for CASSRLQGPGTGELFF.

This clonotype was found a few times. This sequence joins TRBV18 and TRBJ2-7; a possible D gene is TRBD1 (5 bases). From germline, CDR1 is KGHSH and CDR2 LQKENI. The CDR3 loop spans 15 amino acids. Trimming pared 2 bases from V and 2 bases from J, leaving 13 bases between. CDR3: CASSPTRQGTYEQYF. The CDR3 region has the DNA TGTGCCAGCTCACCAACGAGGCAGGGAACCTACGAGCAGTACTTC. The full variable domain, with the rest looked up from reference TRBV18 and TRBJ2-7, is NAGVMQNPRHLVRRRGQEARLRCSPMKGHSHVYWYRQLPEEGLKFMVYLQKENIIDESGMPKERFSAEFPKEGPSILRIQQVVRGDSAAYFCASSPTRQGTYEQYFGPGTRLTVT.